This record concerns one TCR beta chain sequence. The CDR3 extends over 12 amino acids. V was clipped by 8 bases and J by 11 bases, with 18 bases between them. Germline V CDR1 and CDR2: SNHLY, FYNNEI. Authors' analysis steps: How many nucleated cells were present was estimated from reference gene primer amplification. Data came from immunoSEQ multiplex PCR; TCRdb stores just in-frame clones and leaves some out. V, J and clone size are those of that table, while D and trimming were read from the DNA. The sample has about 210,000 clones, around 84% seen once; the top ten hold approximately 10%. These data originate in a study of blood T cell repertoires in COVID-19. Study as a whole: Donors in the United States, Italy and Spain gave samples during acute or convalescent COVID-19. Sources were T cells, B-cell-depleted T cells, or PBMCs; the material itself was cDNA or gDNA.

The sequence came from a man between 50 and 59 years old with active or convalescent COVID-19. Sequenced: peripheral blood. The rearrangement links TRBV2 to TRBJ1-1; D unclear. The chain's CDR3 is CASLLGPERAFF. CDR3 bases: TGTGCCAGCCTCCTCGGTCCCGAGCGGGCTTTCTTT.